A single sample is the source of the 11 T cell receptor beta chains below, sequenced in a study of T cell responses to AZD1222 COVID-19 vaccine. Here immunoSEQ multiplex PCR was the method, and the copy in TCRdb shows in-frame clones only, minus some. The profile covers about 80,000 clones, with approximately 83% appearing a single time and 10% taken by the ten largest. The sample here was peripheral blood, taken 28 days after the second AZD1222 dose. These receptor sequences come from an adult who received the AZD1222 COVID-19 vaccine.

In DNA, the CDR3 is TGTGCCATCAGCCCGGGACAGACGGAAGCTTTCTTT. Its protein product is CAISPGQTEAFF. This chain joins TRBV10-3 and TRBJ1-1, with TRBD1 matching over 7 bases. V gave up 6 bases and J gave up 8 bases; unmatched junction bases: 6. Germline lookup yields CDR1 ENHRY and CDR2 SYGVKD. CDR3 size: 12 residues.

The chain combines TRBV7-2 with TRBJ2-2, with D perhaps matching TRBD2 (7 bases). The length of the CDR3 is 15 residues. V lost 5 bases, J lost 2 bases, and 12 bases lay in between. Looked up from germline, CDR1 is SGHTA and CDR2 is FQGNSA. CDR3 bases: TGTGCCAGCAGCCCCTCGGGGGGCAACACCGGGGAGCTGTTTTTT. This sequence encodes CASSPSGGNTGELFF. Variable domain in full (rest from reference TRBV7-2 and TRBJ2-2): GAGVSQSPSNKVTEKGKDVELRCDPISGHTALYWYRQSLGQGLEFLIYFQGNSAPDKSGLPSDRFSAERTGGSVSTLTIQRTQQEDSAVYLCASSPSGGNTGELFFGEGSRLTVL.

Note on this clone: Different DNA sequences within this sample yield the same CDR3. The V and J genes are TRBV7-9 and TRBJ1-3; unclear D gene. Germline V gene lookup returns CDR1 SEHNR and CDR2 FQNEAQ (reference sequence). Deletions cut 3 bases from V and 4 bases from J, with 4 bases between. The length of the CDR3 is 12 residues. CDR3 residues: CASSLTGNTIYF. The CDR3, as DNA: TGTGCCAGCAGCTTGACCGGAAACACCATATATTTT.

The CDR3 spells CASSPSGGQGSPEAFF. The CDR3, as DNA: TGTGCCAGCAGCCCGTCGGGGGGACAAGGTAGCCCTGAAGCTTTCTTT. The chain is built from TRBV6-6 and TRBJ1-1, with D perhaps matching TRBD1 (6 bases). V lost 6 bases and J 6 bases, leaving 23 bases between the germline ends. The CDR3 consists of 16 residues. Germline lookup yields CDR1 MNHNY and CDR2 SVGAGI (reference sequence).

The chain has TRBV11-1 and TRBJ2-7; D may match TRBD1 or TRBD2 (5 bases each). This CDR3 contains 16 residues. Germline CDR1 is SGHAT and CDR2 is FQDESV (reference sequence). V lost 2 bases and J 7 bases, leaving 21 bases between the germline ends. CDR3 coding DNA: TGTGCCAGCAGCTTAACTGGGGGAACTTTACAAGGGGAGCAGTACTTC. Translation gives CASSLTGGTLQGEQYF.

The chain recombines TRBV6-1 with TRBJ1-1, with D possibly TRBD1 on 5 matching bases. V lost 2 bases and J 1 base, leaving 14 bases between the germline ends. The CDR3 spans 16 residues. Germline CDR1 and CDR2: MNHNS and SASEGT. The CDR3 protein is CASSELAGRGNTEAFF. The CDR3, as DNA: TGTGCCAGCAGTGAATTGGCAGGGCGGGGGAACACTGAAGCTTTCTTT.

This clone was recorded a few times. The chain recombines TRBV5-8 with TRBJ1-2; 9 bases are a match to TRBD1. This CDR3 is built from 14 residues. V was pared by 5 bases and J by 5 bases, with 7 bases of the junction left unmatched. Germline V gene sequence: CDR1 SGHTS, CDR2 YDEGEE. DNA of the CDR3: TGTGCCAGCAGTGTACAGGGGGCTGCATATGGCTACACCTTC. As protein: CASSVQGAAYGYTF.

The chain joins TRBV18 to TRBJ1-2; D unresolved. Germline V gene lookup returns CDR1 KGHSH and CDR2 LQKENI. CDR3 size: 13 residues. V lost 4 bases, J lost 6 bases, and 12 bases lay in between. The CDR3 spells CASSLSGDHGYTF. DNA of the CDR3: TGTGCCAGCTCACTTTCAGGAGACCATGGCTACACCTTC.

The chain has TRBV5-6 and TRBJ1-5; D remains unclear. CDR1 and CDR2 from the germline V gene are SGHDT and YYEEEE. Trimming took 3 bases from V and 8 from J, leaving 18 bases between them. The CDR3 totals 15 residues. CDR3: CASSSSGFLREPQHF. Here the CDR3 DNA reads TGTGCCAGCAGCTCGTCTGGTTTCTTGAGGGAGCCCCAGCATTTT.

The chain recombines TRBV5-1 with TRBJ1-4, with TRBD1 matching over 9 bases. CDR1 is SGHRS, CDR2 YFSETQ, per germline. V trimming: 4 bases; J trimming: 8 bases; junction bases outside the gene matches: 3. The CDR3 spans 13 residues. CDR3 DNA sequence: TGCGCCAGCAGCGTAGGACAGGGGGAAAAACTGTTTTTT. This codes for CASSVGQGEKLFF.

This sequence joins TRBV7-9 and TRBJ1-4, with D unclear. The CDR3 extends over 14 amino acids. V was shortened by 6 bases and J by 3 bases, with 11 bases between the two germline ends. Germline-derived CDR1 and CDR2 are SEHNR and FQNEAQ (reference sequence). DNA for the CDR3: TGTGCCAGCAGTAGGTCCGTCTCTAATGAAAAACTGTTTTTT. As protein: CASSRSVSNEKLFF.